This T cell receptor (beta chain) was recovered during a study of early T cells in non-severe SARS-CoV-2 infection. On the study more broadly: Chains were unpaired, as sequencing was done on bulk RNA from unsorted whole blood. Study results and caveats: Lookups in VDJdb leaned toward anti-spike CD8 responses and missed private and CD4 specificities.

Unique molecular identifier tags were affixed to discrete cDNA molecules. Each CDR3 protein gets one entry after TCRdb re-called the 5' RACE reads with MiXCR. Here the sample spans tens of thousands of distinct CDR3 sequences, around 7% being singletons. V shed 3 bases, J shed 6 bases, and the junction held 3 bases outside the gene matches. This CDR3 spans 13 amino acids. Germline assignment: CDR1 LNHNV and CDR2 YYDKDF (reference sequence). In the case of this clonotype: Its antigen is as yet unknown.

The sample in question was whole blood, obtained at baseline. The receptor's source is an adult who was a healthcare worker with PCR-confirmed SARS-CoV-2 infection or an uninfected control (not recorded which). The chain is built from TRBV15 and TRBJ1-1; TRBD1 agrees at 8 bases. CDR3 bases: TGTGCCACCAGCAGGGACAGGGCATCTGAAGCTTTCTTT. It is translated as CATSRDRASEAFF.